This record covers a single TCR beta chain. At one end, the junction sequence differs from germline, possibly due to a read error. Sequencing used immunoSEQ multiplex PCR; TCRdb keeps in-frame clones, though not all of them. The table has tens of thousands of clones, almost 95% seen once. These data belong to a study of T cell changes during pregnancy in multiple sclerosis. The receptor comes from a female donor in good health, enrolled as a control in a pregnancy study. Source: peripheral blood, taken in the third trimester of pregnancy.

DNA for the CDR3: TGTGCCAGCAGCTTAGCGTTCGCGGGAGGGCCCGTAGTCTTC. It specifies CASSLAFAGGPVVF. This chain links TRBV7-9 with TRBJ2-1, with TRBD2 identical over 9 bases. The CDR3 runs 14 residues. Germline assignment: CDR1 SEHNR and CDR2 FQNEAQ (reference sequence).